Below, one T cell receptor beta chain is given with its context. As yet, its antigen is unknown. The CDR3 is 14 amino acids. CDR1 and CDR2 (germline): SGHDN, FVKESK. V gave up 1 base and J gave up 3 bases, with 10 bases separating them. The data stem from a study of shared clonotypes between healthy human individuals. Whole-study findings and limits: Clonotype sharing among donors likely depends on sequencing depth.

TCRdb's copy holds only in-frame clones and misses some; the assay was immunoSEQ multiplex PCR. The profile covers about 560,000 clones, with around 77% appearing a single time and around 11% taken by the ten largest. Input material: PBMCs. The chain couples TRBV14 to TRBJ2-7; possibly TRBD2 for D (6 bases). This TCR derives from a woman between 40 and 55 years old in good health. Some clones in this sample may be carry-over from other donors' samples. CDR3 nucleotides: TGTGCCAGCAGCCAAGGGGGACTCCTCTACGAGCAGTACTTC. Translation gives CASSQGGLLYEQYF. Supplemented by reference TRBV14 and TRBJ2-7, the full variable domain reads EAGVTQFPSHSVIEKGQTVTLRCDPISGHDNLYWYRRVMGKEIKFLLHFVKESKQDESGMPNNRFLAERTGGTYSTLKVQPAELEDSGVYFCASSQGGLLYEQYFGPGTRLTVT.